A single sample gave rise to the 24 T cell receptor beta chains below, sequenced in a study of T cell repertoires in cytomegalovirus infection. Using its own MiXCR run on the reads, TCRdb lists one record per CDR3 protein. The sample consists of roughly 500,000 distinct CDR3 sequences, about 44% of them appearing once. No cognate antigen is known for these TCRs. Sequences were derived from cultured PBMCs, sampled from culture after CMV antigen stimulation. The origin of the receptors is a human donor in good health (CMV status not recorded). Some clones in this sample may be carry-over from other donors' samples.

There are a few counts of this clonotype. The chain carries TRBV27 and TRBJ1-5; 7 bases agree with TRBD1. From germline, CDR1 is MNHEY and CDR2 SMNVEV (reference sequence). This CDR3 has 16 amino acids. V gave up 7 bases and J gave up 7 bases; unmatched junction bases: 16. CDR3 DNA: TGTGCCAGCATCGGAACCCAGACAGGGTCGAAGCAGCCCCAGCATTTT. Its protein is CASIGTQTGSKQPQHF.

The rearrangement uses TRBV5-1 and TRBJ2-6; D call uncertain. This CDR3 is 16 amino acids long. Germline V gene sequence: CDR1 SGHRS, CDR2 YFSETQ. V gave up 0 bases and J gave up 2 bases, with 9 bases separating them. The CDR3: CASSLASVAGANVLTF. CDR3 nucleotide sequence: TGCGCCAGCAGCTTGGCCTCAGTTGCTGGGGCCAACGTCCTGACTTTC. Full variable domain (missing parts from reference TRBV5-1 and TRBJ2-6): KAGVTQTPRYLIKTRGQQVTLSCSPISGHRSVSWYQQTPGQGLQFLFEYFSETQRNKGNFPGRFSGRQFSNSRSEMNVSTLELGDSALYLCASSLASVAGANVLTFGAGSRLTVL.

This clonotype has a handful of counts. The chain uses TRBV7-2 and TRBJ2-5, with TRBD1 matching over 7 bases. Germline V gene lookup returns CDR1 SGHTA and CDR2 FQGNSA. V lost 4 bases and J lost 4; bases outside the gene matches: 9. This CDR3 comprises 15 residues. The CDR3 protein is CASSSMTGSGETQYF. CDR3 DNA sequence: TGTGCCAGCAGCTCCATGACAGGGTCCGGAGAGACCCAGTACTTC.

The chain recombines TRBV6-1 with TRBJ2-1, with D possibly TRBD2 on 6 matching bases. The CDR3 extends over 15 amino acids. In germline, CDR1 is MNHNS, CDR2 SASEGT. The V end was cut by 11 bases, the J end by 4 bases, with 21 bases between. Written as DNA, the CDR3 is TGTGCCTCCAGATTCGTAGCGGTCCTATACAATGAGCAGTTCTTC. It translates to CASRFVAVLYNEQFF.

The chain has TRBV6-6 and TRBJ1-6; possible D gene TRBD1, 6 bases. Per the germline V gene, CDR1 is MNHNY and CDR2 is SVGAGI (reference sequence). The length of the CDR3 is 16 residues. V gave up 2 bases and J gave up 8 bases, with 16 bases separating them. DNA of the CDR3: TGTGCCAGCAGTTACGACGGCAGGGGTTTTTATTCACCCCTCCACTTT. It codes for CASSYDGRGFYSPLHF.

The V and J genes are TRBV6-2 or TRBV6-3 and TRBJ2-5; TRBD2 matches at 7 bases. J was trimmed by 2 bases and V by 4 bases; bases with no gene match: 7. The CDR3 length is 15 residues. Per germline, CDR1 MNHEY and CDR2 SVGEGT. The CDR3 reads CASSLLAPGQETQYF. The CDR3 DNA reads TGTGCCAGCAGTTTACTAGCGCCCGGTCAAGAGACCCAGTACTTC.

The V call is TRBV6-1, the J call TRBJ1-4; the D is unclear. The CDR3 extends over 13 amino acids. Germline V gives CDR1 MNHNS, CDR2 SASEGT. The germline V and J ends were trimmed by 4 bases and 6 bases, with 9 bases remaining between them. CDR3 in amino acids: CASSVPPDEKLFF. For the CDR3, the DNA is TGTGCCAGCAGTGTCCCGCCGGATGAAAAACTGTTTTTT.

The chain's CDR3 is CASSPGRSGALHF. The CDR3 nucleotides are TGTGCCAGCAGCCCAGGGAGATCGGGGGCCCTCCACTTT. V usage is TRBV7-6 and J usage is TRBJ1-6; TRBD1 might be the D (5 bases). The CDR3 extends over 13 amino acids. V lost 5 bases and J lost 14, with 16 bases in between. CDR1 SGHVS and CDR2 FNYEAQ come from the germline V gene.

A few counts support this clonotype. The chain uses TRBV6-1 and TRBJ1-4, with D hard to call. Trimming left V 1 base short and J 7 bases short, with 10 bases between. This CDR3 has 14 residues. Germline CDR1 reads MNHNS; CDR2 reads SASEGT. DNA for the CDR3: TGTGCCAGCAGTGAAGAAATAATCGGTGAAAAACTGTTTTTT. This translates into CASSEEIIGEKLFF.

This clonotype was found a few times. V usage is TRBV4-1 and J usage is TRBJ2-1; no definite D call. V was cut by 1 base and J by 0 bases, with 10 bases left in between. CDR3 length: 16 residues. Germline V CDR1 and CDR2: MGHRA, YSYEKL. The CDR3 reads CASSQGRISSYNEQFF. The CDR3 DNA reads TGCGCCAGCAGCCAAGGTCGAATCAGCTCCTACAATGAGCAGTTCTTC.

This rearrangement joins TRBV11-2 to TRBJ1-2; TRBD1 aligns across 7 bases. The length of the CDR3 is 16 residues. Trimming cost V 5 bases and J 0 bases; bases outside gene matches: 9. CDR1 and CDR2 from the germline V gene are SGHAT and FQNNGV. The CDR3 region has the DNA TGTGCCAGCAGCATTACCGGGACAGCCGCTAACTATGGCTACACCTTC. Protein: CASSITGTAANYGYTF.

The genes are TRBV19 and TRBJ2-2; D is uncertain. Trimming removed 7 bases at V and 5 bases at J, with 17 bases between. The CDR3 has 15 residues. Germline CDR1 reads LNHDA; CDR2 reads SQIVND (reference sequence). The CDR3 DNA reads TGTGCCAGTACCAAAAGACTCCTGGGGACCGGGGAGCTGTTTTTT. This gives the protein CASTKRLLGTGELFF.

This clonotype was found a few times. CDR3: CASSLDPQSGAAQYF. DNA of the CDR3: TGTGCCAGCAGTTTAGACCCCCAATCCGGGGCGGCCCAGTACTTC. The chain combines TRBV12-3 or TRBV12-4 with TRBJ2-5, with D possibly being TRBD1 or TRBD2 (5 bases each). Trimming cost V 1 base and J 9 bases, with 18 bases left between them. The CDR3 is made up of 15 amino acids.

This CDR3 reads CASTRWDRNTEAFF. The CDR3 DNA is TGCGCCAGCACCCGTTGGGACAGGAACACTGAAGCTTTCTTT. J is TRBJ1-1 and V is TRBV5-1; 7 nucleotides match TRBD1. The trim removed 6 bases at V and 1 base at J, leaving 6 bases unmatched. Germline V gene lookup returns CDR1 SGHRS and CDR2 YFSETQ. The CDR3 contains 14 residues.

This clonotype was seen a handful of times. The gene calls are TRBV7-2 and TRBJ2-5; the D gene is possibly TRBD2 (6 bases). The CDR3 spans 14 residues. Deletions cut 5 bases from V and 4 bases from J, with 14 bases between. CDR1 is SGHTA, CDR2 FQGNSA, per germline. The DNA of the CDR3 is TGTGCCAGCAGCCCCTGGACTATTAGAGAGACCCAGTACTTC. The encoded protein is CASSPWTIRETQYF.

The V call is TRBV11-2, the J call TRBJ2-3; 7 bases agree with TRBD2. Germline CDR1 reads SGHAT; CDR2 reads FQNNGV. J gave up 7 bases and V 1 base, and 11 bases lay outside the gene matches. CDR3 length equals 16 residues. The CDR3 nucleotides read TGTGCCAGCAGCTTAGCCGGCGGGAGAGGAATTAATACGCAGTATTTT. It yields the protein CASSLAGGRGINTQYF.

V and J are TRBV7-9 and TRBJ2-3; D gene unclear. Trimming removed 10 bases at V and 5 bases at J, with 16 bases between. The CDR3 extends over 13 amino acids. Per the germline V gene, CDR1 is SEHNR and CDR2 is FQNEAQ (reference sequence). The CDR3 here is CATTHEKGDTQYF. For the CDR3, the DNA is TGTGCCACTACACATGAGAAGGGAGATACGCAGTATTTT.

This chain links TRBV19 with TRBJ2-1; no definite D call. The CDR3 length is 13 residues. In germline, CDR1 is LNHDA, CDR2 SQIVND (reference sequence). Trimming cost V 2 bases and J 6 bases, with 8 bases left between them. CDR3 sequence reads: CASSISLANEQFF. The DNA for the CDR3 is TGTGCCAGTAGTATATCACTGGCCAATGAGCAGTTCTTC.

This clonotype was counted a few times. The V and J genes are TRBV6-1 and TRBJ2-7; 12 bases fit TRBD2. The junction had 8 bases not matched to a gene; V was cut back by 6 bases and J by 5 bases. The CDR3 extends over 15 amino acids. The V gene's germline CDR1 is MNHNS and CDR2 SASEGT. CDR3 in DNA: TGTGCCAGCAGCTTGCGGACTAGCGGGACCCACGAGCAGTACTTC. It is translated as CASSLRTSGTHEQYF.

This chain uses TRBV7-8 with TRBJ2-3; 10 bases line up with TRBD2. There are 18 residues in the CDR3. Germline assignment: CDR1 SGHVS and CDR2 FQNEAQ. V lost 1 base to trimming and J lost 0 bases; unmatched junction nucleotides: 7. CDR3 bases: TGTGCCAGCAGCTTAGGTGTCCTTAGCGGGAGGAGCACAGATACGCAGTATTTT. It is translated as CASSLGVLSGRSTDTQYF. The full variable domain, in which reference TRBV7-8 and TRBJ2-3 provide the parts outside the CDR3, is GAGVSQSPRYKVAKRGQDVALRCDPISGHVSLFWYQQALGQGPEFLTYFQNEAQLDKSGLPSDRFFAERPEGSVSTLKIQRTQQEDSAVYLCASSLGVLSGRSTDTQYFGPGTRLTVL.

This chain uses TRBV7-2 with TRBJ2-7; 7 positions agree with TRBD1. Germline lookup yields CDR1 SGHTA and CDR2 FQGNSA. The CDR3 is made up of 12 amino acids. V lost 4 bases, J lost 9 bases, and 6 bases stayed unmatched. The CDR3 protein is CASSSQGFVQYF. As DNA, the CDR3 is TGTGCCAGCAGCTCACAGGGGTTTGTGCAGTACTTC.

V usage is TRBV7-2 and J usage is TRBJ2-1; D gene ambiguous. Per the germline V gene, CDR1 is SGHTA and CDR2 is FQGNSA. The CDR3 consists of 13 residues. The germline V and J ends were trimmed by 2 bases and 5 bases, with 7 bases remaining between them. The CDR3, as DNA: TGTGCCAGCAGCTTAATGGGGAACAATGAGCAGTTCTTC. It translates to CASSLMGNNEQFF.

There are many counts of this clonotype. The CDR3 nucleotides are TGTGCCAGCAGCTTAGCGGGACAGGCCGGGGAAGCTTTCTTT. It specifies CASSLAGQAGEAFF. This chain connects TRBV7-8 to TRBJ1-1, with TRBD1 identical over 8 bases. CDR1 and CDR2 (germline): SGHVS, FQNEAQ. V was clipped by 0 bases and J by 8 bases; unmatched bases: 5. There are 14 residues in the CDR3.

This clonotype was detected only a few times. The genes are TRBV6-1 and TRBJ1-4, with TRBD1 matching over 8 bases. Germline values: CDR1 MNHNS, CDR2 SASEGT. The V and J ends lost 4 bases and 7 bases, in that order; junction bases with no gene match: 5. CDR3 length equals 14 residues. The CDR3 DNA sequence: TGTGCCAGCAGTGGACAGGGGAGTTCTGAAAAACTGTTTTTT. Translated, it gives CASSGQGSSEKLFF.